Presented here are 29 T cell receptor beta chains from one specimen sequenced in a study of OX40 agonist ivuxolimab in advanced cancers. Only in-frame clones appear in the TCRdb table, and some are missing; sequencing was by immunoSEQ multiplex PCR. The data hold about 45,000 clones, with about nine tenths observed a single time. This specimen was CD4+ or CD8+ T cells sorted from blood, taken in a trial of the OX40 agonist ivuxolimab. The receptors come from an adult with an advanced solid tumor such as melanoma, head and neck, liver or kidney cancer.

V usage is TRBV15 and J usage is TRBJ1-5; D is uncertain. The CDR3 covers 14 residues. V was pared by 3 bases and J by 0 bases, with 6 bases between. From germline, CDR1 is LNHNV and CDR2 YYDKDF (reference sequence). The CDR3 reads CATSRQNSNQPQHF. The CDR3 bases are TGTGCCACCAGCAGGCAAAATAGCAATCAGCCCCAGCATTTT.

This chain links TRBV2 with TRBJ2-3, with D possibly matching TRBD1 (6 bases). Trimming left V 4 bases short and J 2 bases short, with 22 bases between. The CDR3 is 18 residues long. Germline V gene lookup returns CDR1 SNHLY and CDR2 FYNNEI. DNA for the CDR3: TGTGCCAGCAGTGCGGATAACACAGGGATGGGGAACACAGATACGCAGTATTTT. Translated: CASSADNTGMGNTDTQYF.

The chain recombines TRBV6-5 with TRBJ2-5; D may match TRBD1 or TRBD2 (6 bases each). Per the germline V gene, CDR1 is MNHEY and CDR2 is SVGAGI. The V end lost 5 bases, the J end lost 5 bases, and 15 bases lay between the germline ends. The CDR3 covers 14 residues. CDR3 coding DNA: TGTGCCAGCAGTGAAAGGGGGGCCATCGAGACCCAGTACTTC. This sequence encodes CASSERGAIETQYF.

The rearrangement joins TRBV19 to TRBJ2-1; D is perhaps TRBD1 (5 bases). The V end lost 2 bases, the J end lost 8 bases, and 10 bases lay between the germline ends. Germline CDR1 is LNHDA and CDR2 is SQIVND (reference sequence). CDR3 length: 13 amino acids. CDR3 nucleotides: TGTGCCAGTAGTATATCAGGGCTGGATGAGCAGTTCTTC. The encoded protein is CASSISGLDEQFF.

This rearrangement joins TRBV5-4 to TRBJ2-3, with D perhaps matching TRBD1 (6 bases). Looked up from germline, CDR1 is SGHNT and CDR2 is YYREEE (reference sequence). This CDR3 comprises 15 residues. Trimming cost V 0 bases and J 3 bases, with 11 bases left between them. The CDR3 spells CASSLAGVGTDTQYF. CDR3 sequence (DNA): TGTGCCAGCAGCTTGGCAGGGGTCGGGACAGATACGCAGTATTTT.

The count of this clone is one. The genes are TRBV28 and TRBJ1-4; no reliable D call. Deletions cut 4 bases from V and 1 base from J, with 7 bases between. CDR1 is MDHEN and CDR2 is SYDVKM in the germline V gene. The CDR3 runs 14 residues. The CDR3 DNA reads TGTGCCAGCAGTTCACTCGGAACTAATGAAAAACTGTTTTTT. This gives the protein CASSSLGTNEKLFF. Drawing the rest from reference TRBV28 and TRBJ1-4, the complete variable domain is DVKVTQSSRYLVKRTGEKVFLECVQDMDHENMFWYRQDPGLGLRLIYFSYDVKMKEKGDIPEGYSVSREKKERFSLILESASTNQTSMYLCASSSLGTNEKLFFGSGTQLSVL.

The genes are TRBV4-1 and TRBJ1-6; D possibly corresponds to TRBD1 (5 bases). Trimming took off 4 bases at V and 4 bases at J, with 17 bases between the two ends. This CDR3 comprises 17 residues. Germline V CDR1 and CDR2: MGHRA, YSYEKL. The CDR3 loop is CASSLLKEPGYNSPLHF. For the CDR3, the DNA is TGCGCCAGCAGCCTACTAAAGGAGCCAGGGTATAATTCACCCCTCCACTTT.

The chain uses TRBV6-1 and TRBJ2-1; 9 bases fit TRBD1. The CDR3 is made up of 16 amino acids. Germline-derived CDR1 and CDR2 are MNHNS and SASEGT. V was clipped by 4 bases and J by 6 bases; unmatched bases: 10. The CDR3 DNA follows: TGTGCCAGCAGTGTTCAACCCGGGACAGGGACCAATGAGCAGTTCTTC. The encoded protein is CASSVQPGTGTNEQFF.

This clone was found once. The J gene is TRBJ1-5, the V gene TRBV7-2, with a possible D match to TRBD1 (5 bases). The CDR3 is 13 amino acids. Germline CDR1 and CDR2: SGHTA and FQGNSA. V was shortened by 5 bases and J by 4 bases, with 9 bases between the two germline ends. The CDR3 DNA reads as TGTGCCAGCAGCCCGGGGGGGAATCAGCCCCAGCATTTT. Its protein is CASSPGGNQPQHF.

The rearrangement uses TRBV7-9 and TRBJ2-1, with a possible D match to TRBD1 (5 bases). CDR1 and CDR2 from the germline V gene are SEHNR and FQNEAQ (reference sequence). Trimming removed 8 bases from V and 7 bases from J, with 6 bases in between. The CDR3 extends over 10 amino acids. The CDR3 coding sequence is TGTGCCAGCGCAGGGAATGAGCAGTTCTTC. Encoded protein: CASAGNEQFF.

V and J are TRBV10-3 and TRBJ2-7; 9 nucleotides match TRBD2. V shed 0 bases and J 3 bases; nucleotides not matched to a gene: 0. CDR3 length equals 14 residues. Germline V gene sequence: CDR1 ENHRY, CDR2 SYGVKD. Written as DNA, the CDR3 is TGTGCCATCAGTGAGTCTAGCGGGGGCTACGAGCAGTACTTC. It codes for CAISESSGGYEQYF.

The chain couples TRBV7-9 to TRBJ1-5; D is unclear. CDR1 SEHNR and CDR2 FQNEAQ come from the germline V gene (reference sequence). The V end lost 5 bases, the J end lost 0 bases, and 11 bases lay between the germline ends. This CDR3 has 15 residues. The CDR3 region is CASSREGYSNQPQHF. CDR3 DNA: TGTGCCAGCAGCCGGGAAGGCTATAGCAATCAGCCCCAGCATTTT.

The chain carries TRBV2 and TRBJ2-7; tentatively, D is TRBD2 (6 bases). The CDR3 loop spans 14 amino acids. In germline, CDR1 is SNHLY, CDR2 FYNNEI. Trimming removed 3 bases from V and 4 bases from J, with 13 bases in between. The CDR3 region is CASSEGGTTYEQYF. In nucleotides, the CDR3 is TGTGCCAGCAGTGAGGGGGGTACTACGTACGAGCAGTACTTC.

J is TRBJ2-5 and V is TRBV5-4, with 8 positions matching TRBD1. CDR1 SGHNT and CDR2 YYREEE come from the germline V gene (reference sequence). This CDR3 comprises 14 residues. The V gene end was trimmed by 5 bases and the J gene end by 5 bases; junction bases not matched to a gene: 8. The CDR3 nucleotides are TGTGCCAGCAGACGGACAGGGTTGGGGGAGACCCAGTACTTC. It specifies CASRRTGLGETQYF.

The genes are TRBV19 and TRBJ1-5; possible D gene TRBD1, 5 bases. Germline V gene data show CDR1 as LNHDA and CDR2 as SQIVND (reference sequence). This CDR3 contains 16 residues. The V end was cut by 5 bases, the J end by 1 base, with 15 bases between. CDR3 loop: CASSPQVGESNQPQHF. CDR3 bases: TGTGCCAGTAGTCCCCAGGTGGGGGAAAGCAATCAGCCCCAGCATTTT.

V usage is TRBV4-1 and J usage is TRBJ2-7; 8 bases map to TRBD2. V lost 0 bases to trimming and J lost 3 bases; unmatched junction nucleotides: 4. Germline-derived CDR1 and CDR2 are MGHRA and YSYEKL. CDR3 length: 15 residues. CDR3: CASSQDLAGGYEQYF. As DNA, the CDR3 is TGCGCCAGCAGCCAAGATTTGGCGGGAGGCTACGAGCAGTACTTC.

This CDR3 is CASSLVGISYEQYF. For the CDR3, the DNA is TGTGCCAGCAGCTTAGTAGGCATCTCCTACGAGCAGTACTTC. The J gene is TRBJ2-7, the V gene TRBV11-1, with D hard to call. The CDR3 consists of 14 residues. The germline gives CDR1 SGHAT, CDR2 FQDESV (reference sequence). Trimming stripped 1 base from V and 0 bases from J, with 7 bases between.

The chain combines TRBV7-9 with TRBJ2-1; TRBD2 matches 11 bases. The CDR3 is 15 residues long. CDR1 is SEHNR and CDR2 is FQNEAQ in the germline V gene (reference sequence). The ends lost 1 base at V and 7 bases at J; junction bases unmatched: 3. CDR3 nucleotides: TGTGCCAGCAGCTTAGTAGCGGGAGGGCCAAATGAGCAGTTCTTC. Translation gives CASSLVAGGPNEQFF.

This clone was picked up one time. The chain links TRBV7-2 to TRBJ2-7, with 11 positions matching TRBD2. The CDR3 spans 18 residues. The germline CDR1 and CDR2 sequences are SGHTA and FQGNSA. Trimming removed 3 bases from V and 0 bases from J; junction bases left unmatched: 10. CDR3 loop: CASSFGTSGGPISYEQYF. The CDR3 DNA reads TGTGCCAGCAGCTTCGGTACTAGCGGGGGCCCGATCTCCTACGAGCAGTACTTC.

The genes are TRBV4-2 and TRBJ2-5, with TRBD2 matching 11 bases. There are 16 residues in the CDR3. Germline CDR1 reads LGHNA; CDR2 reads YNFKEQ. The V and J ends lost 0 bases and 5 bases, in that order; junction bases with no gene match: 5. CDR3 sequence reads: CASSQDSGGGSETQYF. CDR3 bases: TGTGCCAGCAGCCAAGATAGCGGGGGGGGTTCGGAGACCCAGTACTTC.

V usage is TRBV9 and J usage is TRBJ2-3; 8 bases fit TRBD2. The CDR3 is 15 residues long. V trimming: 3 bases; J trimming: 6 bases; junction bases outside the gene matches: 9. Germline V gene data show CDR1 as SGDLS and CDR2 as YYNGEE. The CDR3 DNA reads TGTGCCAGCAGCGAAACTAGCGGACCCACGGATACGCAGTATTTT. Protein: CASSETSGPTDTQYF.

J is TRBJ2-2 and V is TRBV11-2; 7 bases are a match to TRBD1. After removal of 5 bases from V and 3 bases from J, the junction contained 12 bases not matched to a gene. The CDR3 loop spans 17 amino acids. Germline V gene lookup returns CDR1 SGHAT and CDR2 FQNNGV. The CDR3 region has the DNA TGTGCCAGCAGCGATGAGCCGGGACAGACCTACACCGGGGAGCTGTTTTTT. Protein: CASSDEPGQTYTGELFF.

The chain joins TRBV19 to TRBJ1-4; 7 bases match TRBD1. Germline V CDR1 and CDR2: LNHDA, SQIVND (reference sequence). V shed 7 bases and J 3 bases; nucleotides not matched to a gene: 5. This CDR3 has 14 residues. CDR3 nucleotides: TGTGCCAGTACACAGGGGTCAGCTAATGAAAAACTGTTTTTT. The encoded protein is CASTQGSANEKLFF.

This clone was observed once. V and J are TRBV27 and TRBJ2-7, with D possibly TRBD2 on 6 matching bases. The CDR3 totals 17 residues. Germline-derived CDR1 and CDR2 are MNHEY and SMNVEV (reference sequence). V lost 5 bases to trimming and J lost 0 bases, with 20 bases between them. This CDR3 reads CASSPLPREEGSYEQYF. DNA of the CDR3: TGTGCCAGCAGTCCGCTTCCGAGGGAGGAAGGCTCCTACGAGCAGTACTTC.

V gene TRBV28 combines with J gene TRBJ1-1, with TRBD1 as a possible D gene (5 bases). The V and J ends lost 3 bases and 4 bases respectively, with 9 bases between them. The CDR3 length is 13 residues. Germline V lookup: CDR1 MDHEN, CDR2 SYDVKM. CDR3 nucleotides: TGTGCCAGCAGTTTCAGGGCGGGCACTGAAGCTTTCTTT. It is translated as CASSFRAGTEAFF.

The chain couples TRBV11-2 to TRBJ2-7; the D gene is possibly TRBD2 (5 bases). The V end lost 5 bases, the J end lost 3 bases, and 14 bases lay between the germline ends. This CDR3 has 14 residues. Germline V gene lookup returns CDR1 SGHAT and CDR2 FQNNGV. The CDR3 spells CASSPILGDYEQYF. For the CDR3, the DNA is TGTGCCAGCAGCCCCATACTGGGAGACTACGAGCAGTACTTC.

The chain has TRBV6-6 and TRBJ2-5; perhaps D is TRBD1 or TRBD2 (6 bases each). The last part of the DNA fits TRBJ2-7 better; the J call may be wrong. Looked up from germline, CDR1 is MNHNY and CDR2 is SVGAGI (reference sequence). CDR3 length: 14 amino acids. The CDR3 DNA follows: TGTGCCAGCAGTTGGGGGGCAAACTCCTACGAGCAGTACTTC. Protein: CASSWGANSYEQYF.

The genes are TRBV27 and TRBJ2-3; D is unclear. CDR3 length: 13 amino acids. The germline V and J ends were trimmed by 2 bases and 0 bases, with 3 bases remaining between them. Germline loops: CDR1 MNHEY, CDR2 SMNVEV (reference sequence). CDR3 sequence (DNA): TGTGCCAGCAGTTTACCCAGCACAGATACGCAGTATTTT. Encoded protein: CASSLPSTDTQYF.

V and J are TRBV29-1 and TRBJ1-2, with D hard to call. The germline V gene encodes CDR1 SQVTM and CDR2 ANQGSEA. Between the trimmed V and J ends, which lost 7 bases and 6 bases, there was a span of 18 bases. There are 13 residues in the CDR3. The CDR3 DNA reads TGCAGCGCCTCGGAGGTGGGGTATAATGGCTACACCTTC. This encodes CSASEVGYNGYTF.